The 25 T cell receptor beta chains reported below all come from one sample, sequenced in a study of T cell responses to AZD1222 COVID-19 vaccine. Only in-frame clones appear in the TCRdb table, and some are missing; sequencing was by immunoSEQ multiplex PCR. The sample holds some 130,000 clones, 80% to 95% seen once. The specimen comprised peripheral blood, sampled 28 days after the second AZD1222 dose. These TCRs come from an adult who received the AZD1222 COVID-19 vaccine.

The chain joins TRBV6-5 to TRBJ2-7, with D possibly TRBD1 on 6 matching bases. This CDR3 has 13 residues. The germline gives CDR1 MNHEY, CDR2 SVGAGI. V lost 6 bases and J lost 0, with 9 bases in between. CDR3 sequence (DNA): TGTGCCAGCAGGAGACAGGTCTCCTACGAGCAGTACTTC. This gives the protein CASRRQVSYEQYF.

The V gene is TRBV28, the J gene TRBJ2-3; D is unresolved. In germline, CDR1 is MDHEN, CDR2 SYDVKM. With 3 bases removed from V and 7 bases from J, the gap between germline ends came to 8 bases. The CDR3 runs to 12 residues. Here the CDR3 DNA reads TGTGCCAGCAGTTTCCTTGGGAATACGCAGTATTTT. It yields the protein CASSFLGNTQYF.

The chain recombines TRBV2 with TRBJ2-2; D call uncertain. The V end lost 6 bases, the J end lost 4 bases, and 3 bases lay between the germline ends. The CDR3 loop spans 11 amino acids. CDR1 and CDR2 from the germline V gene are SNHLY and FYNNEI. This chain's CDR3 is CASSRTGELFF. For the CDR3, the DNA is TGTGCCAGCAGCCGCACCGGGGAGCTGTTTTTT. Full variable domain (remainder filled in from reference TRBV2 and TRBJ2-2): EPEVTQTPSHQVTQMGQEVILRCVPISNHLYFYWYRQILGQKVEFLVSFYNNEISEKSEIFDDQFSVERPDGSNFTLKIRSTKLEDSAMYFCASSRTGELFFGEGSRLTVL.

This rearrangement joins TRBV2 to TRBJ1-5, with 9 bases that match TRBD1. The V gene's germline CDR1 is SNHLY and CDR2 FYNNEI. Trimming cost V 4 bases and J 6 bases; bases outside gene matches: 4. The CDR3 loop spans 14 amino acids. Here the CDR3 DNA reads TGTGCCAGCAGTGCGGGACAGGGAAGTCAGCCCCAGCATTTT. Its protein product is CASSAGQGSQPQHF.

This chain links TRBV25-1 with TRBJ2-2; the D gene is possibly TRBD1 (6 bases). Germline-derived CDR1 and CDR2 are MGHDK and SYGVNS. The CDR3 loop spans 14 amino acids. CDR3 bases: TGTGCTGGGTTTGGGACACCGGACTTGTGGGAGCTGTTTTTT. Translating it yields CAGFGTPDLWELFF.

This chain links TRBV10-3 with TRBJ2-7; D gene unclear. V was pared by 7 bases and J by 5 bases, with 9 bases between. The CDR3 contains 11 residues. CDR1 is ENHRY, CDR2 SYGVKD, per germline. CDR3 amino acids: CAITSGHEQYF. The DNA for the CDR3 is TGTGCCATCACCTCGGGTCACGAGCAGTACTTC.

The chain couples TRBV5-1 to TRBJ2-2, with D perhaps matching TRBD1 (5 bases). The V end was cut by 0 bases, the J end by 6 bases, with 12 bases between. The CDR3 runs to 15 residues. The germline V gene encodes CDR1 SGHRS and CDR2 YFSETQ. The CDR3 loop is CASSLAFEGAGELFF. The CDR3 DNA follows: TGCGCCAGCAGCTTGGCCTTTGAAGGGGCCGGGGAGCTGTTTTTT.

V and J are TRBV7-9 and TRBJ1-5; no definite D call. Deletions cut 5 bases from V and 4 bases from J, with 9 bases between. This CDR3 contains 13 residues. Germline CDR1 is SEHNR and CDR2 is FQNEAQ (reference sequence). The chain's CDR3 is CASSIEVNQPQHF. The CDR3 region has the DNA TGTGCCAGCAGCATCGAGGTTAATCAGCCCCAGCATTTT.

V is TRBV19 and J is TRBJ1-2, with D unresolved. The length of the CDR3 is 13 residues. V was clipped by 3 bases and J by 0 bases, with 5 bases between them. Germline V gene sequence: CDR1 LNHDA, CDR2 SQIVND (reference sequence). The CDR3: CASSIQANYGYTF. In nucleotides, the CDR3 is TGTGCCAGTAGTATCCAAGCTAACTATGGCTACACCTTC. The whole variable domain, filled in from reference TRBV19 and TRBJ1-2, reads DGGITQSPKYLFRKEGQNVTLSCEQNLNHDAMYWYRQDPGQGLRLIYYSQIVNDFQKGDIAEGYSVSREKKESFPLTVTSAQKNPTAFYLCASSIQANYGYTFGSGTRLTVV.

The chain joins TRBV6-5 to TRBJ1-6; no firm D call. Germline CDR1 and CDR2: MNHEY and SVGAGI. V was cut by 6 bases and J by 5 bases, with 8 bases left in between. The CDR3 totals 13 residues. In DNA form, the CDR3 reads TGTGCCAGCAGCTTATGGAATAATTCACCCCTCCACTTT. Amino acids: CASSLWNNSPLHF.

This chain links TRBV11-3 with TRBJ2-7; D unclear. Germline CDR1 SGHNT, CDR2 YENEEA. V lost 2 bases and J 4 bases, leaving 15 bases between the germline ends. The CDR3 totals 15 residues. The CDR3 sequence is CASSLSWSSTYEQYF. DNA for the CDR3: TGTGCCAGCAGCTTAAGTTGGTCATCCACTTACGAGCAGTACTTC.

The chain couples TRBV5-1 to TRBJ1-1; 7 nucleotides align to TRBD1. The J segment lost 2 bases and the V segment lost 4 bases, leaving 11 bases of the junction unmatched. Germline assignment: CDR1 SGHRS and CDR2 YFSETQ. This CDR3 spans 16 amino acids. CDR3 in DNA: TGCGCCAGCAGCCCGACCCCGACAGGGCAAAACACTGAAGCTTTCTTT. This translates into CASSPTPTGQNTEAFF.

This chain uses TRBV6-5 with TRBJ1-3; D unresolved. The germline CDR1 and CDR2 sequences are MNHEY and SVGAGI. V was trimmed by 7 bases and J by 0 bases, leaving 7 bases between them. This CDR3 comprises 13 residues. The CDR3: CASTINSGNTIYF. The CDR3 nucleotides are TGTGCCAGCACGATCAACTCTGGAAACACCATATATTTT.

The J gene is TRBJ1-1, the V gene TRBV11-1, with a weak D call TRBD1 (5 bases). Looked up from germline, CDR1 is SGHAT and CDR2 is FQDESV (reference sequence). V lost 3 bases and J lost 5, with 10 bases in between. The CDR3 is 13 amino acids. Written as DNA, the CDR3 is TGTGCCAGCAGCTTGTTCGGGGGGACTGAAGCTTTCTTT. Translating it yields CASSLFGGTEAFF.

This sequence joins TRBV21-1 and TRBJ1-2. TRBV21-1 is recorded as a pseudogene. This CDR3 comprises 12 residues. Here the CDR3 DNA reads TGTGCCAGCAGAACTGATGGAGATGGCTACACCTTC. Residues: CASRTDGDGYTF.

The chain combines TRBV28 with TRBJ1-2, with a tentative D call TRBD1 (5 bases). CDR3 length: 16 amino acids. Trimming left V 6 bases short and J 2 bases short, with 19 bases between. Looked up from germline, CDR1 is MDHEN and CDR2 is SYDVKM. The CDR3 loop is CASSPATQGRNYGYTF. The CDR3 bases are TGTGCCAGCAGCCCAGCAACCCAGGGTAGGAACTATGGCTACACCTTC.

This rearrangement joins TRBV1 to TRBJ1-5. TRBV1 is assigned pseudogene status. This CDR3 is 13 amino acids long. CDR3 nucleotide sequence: TGCACCAACAGGGTTGGGAGCAATCAGCCCCAGCATTTT. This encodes CTNRVGSNQPQHF.

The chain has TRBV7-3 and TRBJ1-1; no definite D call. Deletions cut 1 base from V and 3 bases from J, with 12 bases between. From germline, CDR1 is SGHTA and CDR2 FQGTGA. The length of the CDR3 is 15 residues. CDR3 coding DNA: TGTGCCAGCAGCTTAATGGTTTATAGGCACACTGAAGCTTTCTTT. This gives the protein CASSLMVYRHTEAFF.

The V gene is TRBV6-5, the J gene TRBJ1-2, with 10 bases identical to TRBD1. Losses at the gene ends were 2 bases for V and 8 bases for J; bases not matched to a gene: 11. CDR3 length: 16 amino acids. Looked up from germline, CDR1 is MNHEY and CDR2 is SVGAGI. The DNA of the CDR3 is TGTGCCAGCAGTTACACAGACAGGGGGCGGTTGTTCGGCTACACCTTC. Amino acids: CASSYTDRGRLFGYTF.

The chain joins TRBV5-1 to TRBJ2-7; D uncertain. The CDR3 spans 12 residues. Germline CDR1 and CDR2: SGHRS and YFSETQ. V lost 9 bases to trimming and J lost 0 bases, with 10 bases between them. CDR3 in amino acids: CANVPFSYEQYF. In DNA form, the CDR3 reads TGCGCCAACGTACCCTTCTCCTACGAGCAGTACTTC. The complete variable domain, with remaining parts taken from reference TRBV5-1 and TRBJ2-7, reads KAGVTQTPRYLIKTRGQQVTLSCSPISGHRSVSWYQQTPGQGLQFLFEYFSETQRNKGNFPGRFSGRQFSNSRSEMNVSTLELGDSALYLCANVPFSYEQYFGPGTRLTVT.

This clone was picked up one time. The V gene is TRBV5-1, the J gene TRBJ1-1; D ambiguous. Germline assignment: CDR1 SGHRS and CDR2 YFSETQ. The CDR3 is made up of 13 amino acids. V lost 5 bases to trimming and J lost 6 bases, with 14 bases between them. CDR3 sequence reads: CASSPTDFSEAFF. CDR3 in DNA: TGCGCCAGCAGTCCAACGGACTTCTCTGAAGCTTTCTTT.

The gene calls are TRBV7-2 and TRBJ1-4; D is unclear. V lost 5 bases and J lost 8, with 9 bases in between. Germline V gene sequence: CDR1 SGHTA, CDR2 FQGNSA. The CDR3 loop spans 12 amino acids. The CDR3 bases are TGTGCCAGCAGCGAGGGTAGCGAAAAACTGTTTTTT. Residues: CASSEGSEKLFF. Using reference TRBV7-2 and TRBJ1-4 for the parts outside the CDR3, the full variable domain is GAGVSQSPSNKVTEKGKDVELRCDPISGHTALYWYRQSLGQGLEFLIYFQGNSAPDKSGLPSDRFSAERTGGSVSTLTIQRTQQEDSAVYLCASSEGSEKLFFGSGTQLSVL.

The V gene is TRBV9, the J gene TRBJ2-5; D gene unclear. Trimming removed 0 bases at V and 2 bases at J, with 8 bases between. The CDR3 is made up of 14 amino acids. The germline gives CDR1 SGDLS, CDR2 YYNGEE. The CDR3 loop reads CASSVGGTQETQYF. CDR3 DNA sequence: TGTGCCAGCAGCGTAGGTGGCACACAAGAGACCCAGTACTTC. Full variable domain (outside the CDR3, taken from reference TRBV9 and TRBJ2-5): DSGVTQTPKHLITATGQRVTLRCSPRSGDLSVYWYQQSLDQGLQFLIQYYNGEERAKGNILERFSAQQFPDLHSELNLSSLELGDSALYFCASSVGGTQETQYFGPGTRLLVL.

The CDR3 protein is CASSPSRTGNTIYF. The CDR3 bases are TGCGCCAGCAGCCCCTCCCGGACAGGGAACACCATATATTTT. This chain joins TRBV5-1 and TRBJ1-3; 8 bases fit TRBD1. V lost 4 bases, J lost 7 bases, and 7 bases stayed unmatched. Germline V gives CDR1 SGHRS, CDR2 YFSETQ. The CDR3 covers 14 residues.

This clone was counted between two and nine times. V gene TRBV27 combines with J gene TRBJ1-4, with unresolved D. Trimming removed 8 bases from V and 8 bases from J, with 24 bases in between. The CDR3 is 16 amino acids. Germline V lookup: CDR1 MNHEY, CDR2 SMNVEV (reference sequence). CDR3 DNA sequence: TGTGCCAGCCGCGGTGTCCGAGGACGGCGAGAGGAAAAACTGTTTTTT. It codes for CASRGVRGRREEKLFF.